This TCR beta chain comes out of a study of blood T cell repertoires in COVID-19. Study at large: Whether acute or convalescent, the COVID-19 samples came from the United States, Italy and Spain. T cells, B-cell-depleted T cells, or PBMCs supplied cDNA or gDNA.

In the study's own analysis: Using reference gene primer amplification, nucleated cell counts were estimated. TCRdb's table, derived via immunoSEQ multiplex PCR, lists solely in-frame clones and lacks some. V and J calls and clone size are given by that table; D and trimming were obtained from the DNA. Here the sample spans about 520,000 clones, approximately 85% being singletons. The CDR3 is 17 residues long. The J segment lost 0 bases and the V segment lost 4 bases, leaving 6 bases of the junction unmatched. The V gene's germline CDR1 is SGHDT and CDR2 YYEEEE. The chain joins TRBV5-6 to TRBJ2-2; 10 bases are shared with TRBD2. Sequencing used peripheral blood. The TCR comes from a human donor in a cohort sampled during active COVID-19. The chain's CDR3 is CASSPRTSGTNTGELFF. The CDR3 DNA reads TGTGCCAGCAGCCCCCGGACTAGCGGTACGAACACCGGGGAGCTGTTTTTT. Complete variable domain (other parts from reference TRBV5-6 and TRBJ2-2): DAGVTQSPTHLIKTRGQQVTLRCSPKSGHDTVSWYQQALGQGPQFIFQYYEEEERQRGNFPDRFSGHQFPNYSSELNVNALLLGDSALYLCASSPRTSGTNTGELFFGEGSRLTVL.